What follows are 19 T cell receptor beta chains derived from one specimen sequenced in a study of OX40 agonist ivuxolimab in advanced cancers. Assay used: immunoSEQ multiplex PCR; TCRdb lists only in-frame clones, some missing. The profile covers more than 100,000 clones, with around 95% appearing a single time and approximately 0.15% taken by the ten largest. Source: CD4+ or CD8+ T cells sorted from blood, taken in a trial of the OX40 agonist ivuxolimab. Receptors were obtained from an adult with an advanced solid tumor such as melanoma, head and neck, liver or kidney cancer.

The chain is built from TRBV5-6 and TRBJ2-1, with 9 bases fitting TRBD1. The ends lost 7 bases at V and 0 bases at J; junction bases unmatched: 11. Germline CDR1 SGHDT, CDR2 YYEEEE. The CDR3 consists of 17 residues. The CDR3 region has the DNA TGTGCCAGCTATACTCTCGGGACAGGGAGCTCCTACAATGAGCAGTTCTTC. It encodes CASYTLGTGSSYNEQFF.

The chain uses TRBV28 and TRBJ2-7, with TRBD1 identical over 7 bases. Germline assignment: CDR1 MDHEN and CDR2 SYDVKM. The V and J ends lost 6 bases and 7 bases, in that order; junction bases with no gene match: 9. The CDR3 consists of 13 residues. The CDR3 spells CASSRTGGLEQYF. Here the CDR3 DNA reads TGTGCCAGCAGCCGGACAGGTGGTTTGGAGCAGTACTTC. Full variable domain (rest looked up from reference TRBV28 and TRBJ2-7): DVKVTQSSRYLVKRTGEKVFLECVQDMDHENMFWYRQDPGLGLRLIYFSYDVKMKEKGDIPEGYSVSREKKERFSLILESASTNQTSMYLCASSRTGGLEQYFGPGTRLTVT.

The chain has TRBV28 and TRBJ2-1; 12 bases line up with TRBD2. V shed 5 bases and J 7 bases; nucleotides not matched to a gene: 6. This CDR3 is 15 amino acids long. CDR1 and CDR2 from the germline V gene are MDHEN and SYDVKM. The CDR3 sequence is CASSLTSGGRNEQFF. CDR3 bases: TGTGCCAGCAGTCTAACTAGCGGGGGGCGAAATGAGCAGTTCTTC.

V gene TRBV7-6 combines with J gene TRBJ2-3; D remains unclear. V lost 1 base to trimming and J lost 3 bases, with 11 bases between them. The length of the CDR3 is 15 residues. Germline CDR1 is SGHVS and CDR2 is FNYEAQ. This CDR3 reads CASSLGAKRTDTQYF. The DNA for the CDR3 is TGTGCCAGCAGCTTAGGTGCCAAGAGGACAGATACGCAGTATTTT. The full variable domain, completed using reference TRBV7-6 and TRBJ2-3, is GAGVSQSPRYKVTKRGQDVALRCDPISGHVSLYWYRQALGQGPEFLTYFNYEAQQDKSGLPNDRFSAERPEGSISTLTIQRTEQRDSAMYRCASSLGAKRTDTQYFGPGTRLTVL.

The V call is TRBV6-5, the J call TRBJ2-7; D possibly matches TRBD1 or TRBD2 (5 bases each). The germline V gene has CDR1 MNHEY and CDR2 SVGAGI. There are 14 residues in the CDR3. Between the trimmed V and J ends, which lost 5 bases and 0 bases, there was a span of 11 bases. This CDR3 reads CASSRDGVSYEQYF. The CDR3, as DNA: TGTGCCAGCAGTAGGGACGGAGTCTCCTACGAGCAGTACTTC.

The genes are TRBV18 and TRBJ2-7; possible D gene TRBD1, 7 bases. The CDR3 runs to 14 residues. Germline CDR1 KGHSH, CDR2 LQKENI. V was cut by 3 bases and J by 4 bases, with 13 bases left in between. The CDR3 here is CASSPDAGGYEQYF. The CDR3 DNA reads TGTGCCAGCTCACCCGACGCAGGGGGGTACGAGCAGTACTTC.

This clone was observed a single time. CDR3: CASSLGTPRANQPQHF. The CDR3 DNA reads as TGTGCCAGCAGCTTGGGGACCCCGAGGGCTAATCAGCCCCAGCATTTT. The V call is TRBV5-5, the J call TRBJ1-5; no reliable D call. Germline CDR1 and CDR2: SGHKS and YYEKEE (reference sequence). Trimming removed 0 bases at V and 4 bases at J, with 14 bases between. This CDR3 region has 16 residues.

This chain joins TRBV11-1 and TRBJ2-2; no clear D. V was clipped by 5 bases and J by 4 bases, with 14 bases between them. There are 15 residues in the CDR3. Germline values: CDR1 SGHAT, CDR2 FQDESV (reference sequence). CDR3 sequence: CASSQGQLSTGELFF. CDR3 in DNA: TGTGCCAGCAGCCAAGGGCAGTTGAGCACCGGGGAGCTGTTTTTT.

V gene TRBV9 combines with J gene TRBJ1-6; the D gene is possibly TRBD1 (5 bases). Per the germline V gene, CDR1 is SGDLS and CDR2 is YYNGEE. V was clipped by 3 bases and J by 8 bases, with 15 bases between them. This CDR3 has 15 amino acids. The CDR3 region has the DNA TGTGCCAGCAGCGGGGAAGGGGTTTCCTATTCACCCCTCCACTTT. This codes for CASSGEGVSYSPLHF. Using reference TRBV9 and TRBJ1-6 for the parts outside the CDR3, the full variable domain is DSGVTQTPKHLITATGQRVTLRCSPRSGDLSVYWYQQSLDQGLQFLIQYYNGEERAKGNILERFSAQQFPDLHSELNLSSLELGDSALYFCASSGEGVSYSPLHFGNGTRLTVT.

V is TRBV2 and J is TRBJ1-4; D unclear. CDR3 length: 12 residues. Trimming cost V 8 bases and J 10 bases, with 14 bases left between them. In germline, CDR1 is SNHLY, CDR2 FYNNEI. The chain's CDR3 is CASDQSGGKLFF. CDR3 DNA: TGTGCCAGCGACCAATCAGGTGGAAAACTGTTTTTT.

This clone was seen a few times. This chain links TRBV5-8 with TRBJ2-1, with D maybe TRBD2 (5 bases). The germline V gene has CDR1 SGHTS and CDR2 YDEGEE. Trimming stripped 4 bases from V and 3 bases from J, with 14 bases between. CDR3 length: 15 amino acids. CDR3 nucleotide sequence: TGTGCCAGCAGCCTTTCCCTCGGAGGCTACAATGAGCAGTTCTTC. Translated, it gives CASSLSLGGYNEQFF.

This chain links TRBV7-9 with TRBJ1-2; D gene unclear. V shed 5 bases and J shed 3 bases, with 19 bases lying between them. CDR1 SEHNR and CDR2 FQNEAQ come from the germline V gene (reference sequence). This CDR3 region has 16 residues. The CDR3 sequence is CASSLGAETEDYGYTF. In DNA, the CDR3 is TGTGCCAGCAGCCTCGGTGCCGAGACTGAGGACTATGGCTACACCTTC.

This chain connects TRBV7-3 to TRBJ2-2, with 13 bases aligning to TRBD2. Trimming cost V 5 bases and J 1 base; bases outside gene matches: 4. Germline-derived CDR1 and CDR2 are SGHTA and FQGTGA. The CDR3 runs 17 residues. CDR3 bases: TGTGCCAGCAGCCGGGGACTAGCGGGGCTGAACACCGGGGAGCTGTTTTTT. The encoded protein is CASSRGLAGLNTGELFF.

The sample holds a few counts of this clone. DNA of the CDR3: TGTGCCAGCAGCCAAACGACAGTAAACTACGAGCAGTACTTC. Encoded protein: CASSQTTVNYEQYF. This chain links TRBV4-2 with TRBJ2-7, with D possibly being TRBD1 (5 bases). Germline CDR1 and CDR2: LGHNA and YNFKEQ. The CDR3 contains 14 residues. Trimming pared 2 bases from V and 3 bases from J, leaving 11 bases between.

The V gene is TRBV5-1, the J gene TRBJ2-7; 10 nucleotides match TRBD1. The germline V gene encodes CDR1 SGHRS and CDR2 YFSETQ. This CDR3 is built from 16 residues. V was clipped by 1 base and J by 4 bases; unmatched bases: 8. The chain's CDR3 is CASSLLGRQGAYEQYF. In DNA, the CDR3 is TGCGCCAGCAGCTTGCTCGGGCGACAGGGGGCGTACGAGCAGTACTTC.

The rearrangement uses TRBV7-8 and TRBJ2-7; D call uncertain. This CDR3 is built from 11 residues. Trimming removed 4 bases from V and 4 bases from J, with 5 bases in between. Germline CDR1 SGHVS, CDR2 FQNEAQ. CDR3 nucleotides: TGTGCCAGCAGCTCCTTTTACGAGCAGTACTTC. It codes for CASSSFYEQYF.

The J gene is TRBJ2-1, the V gene TRBV5-5; no clear D gene. This CDR3 has 15 amino acids. The germline V and J ends were trimmed by 2 bases and 3 bases, with 12 bases remaining between them. The germline V gene encodes CDR1 SGHKS and CDR2 YYEKEE (reference sequence). The CDR3: CASSLNDGYYNEQFF. CDR3 sequence (DNA): TGTGCCAGCAGCTTAAATGACGGATACTACAATGAGCAGTTCTTC.

The chain is built from TRBV11-3 and TRBJ2-5; no firm D call. V lost 6 bases, J lost 4 bases, and 12 bases lay in between. Looked up from germline, CDR1 is SGHNT and CDR2 is YENEEA. The CDR3 contains 13 residues. CDR3 nucleotides: TGTGCCAGCAGTCCCTCGAGCCTAGAGACCCAGTACTTC. Protein sequence: CASSPSSLETQYF.

The chain links TRBV7-3 to TRBJ2-3; 10 bases are shared with TRBD2. Germline V lookup: CDR1 SGHTA, CDR2 FQGTGA. This CDR3 has 15 residues. The V and J ends lost 5 bases and 2 bases, in that order; junction bases with no gene match: 4. CDR3 amino acids: CASSPTSGLTDTQYF. Here the CDR3 DNA reads TGTGCCAGCAGCCCGACTAGCGGGCTCACAGATACGCAGTATTTT.